The following is a T cell receptor (beta chain) sequence with its context. Its matching antigen is unknown. The sample originates from a study of cytomegalovirus exposure and HLA in healthy donors. Regarding the study as a whole: TCR beta chains numbering roughly 150 were designated cytomegalovirus-associated. The study carried out a later analysis of TCR beta sequences. It associated 15,000 to 20,000 of them with specific HLA alleles at a false discovery rate of 0.05. The productive fraction for most TCR beta V segments was about 90% or about 30% in an earlier analysis.

Healthy donors of bone marrow made up the group. In the PCR, 60 Vbeta and 13 Jbeta primers were used. TCRdb's table, derived via immunoSEQ multiplex PCR, lists solely in-frame clones and lacks some. Of 200,000 or so clones listed, about four fifths were seen once; the top ten hold approximately 5.4%. V shed 2 bases, J shed 4 bases, and the junction held 7 bases outside the gene matches. The CDR3 loop spans 17 amino acids. Germline V gives CDR1 MDHEN, CDR2 SYDVKM. This TCR derives from a woman between 25 and 40 years old in good health and CMV-seropositive. Material for sequencing was PBMCs. The chain combines TRBV28 with TRBJ1-6; TRBD1 matches at 8 bases. The CDR3 sequence: CASSLLEDRAYNSPLHF. In DNA form, the CDR3 reads TGTGCCAGCAGTTTACTCGAGGACAGGGCGTATAATTCACCCCTCCACTTT.